This T cell receptor beta chain was profiled in a study of cytomegalovirus exposure and HLA in healthy donors. Overall study results and limits: V segments that were indistinguishable, TRBV6-2 and TRBV6-3 among them, were omitted from analysis.

Concerning this clone: Its antigen remains unidentified.

The CDR3 covers 13 residues. CDR1 SGHTA and CDR2 FQGTGA come from the germline V gene. V was pared by 3 bases and J by 4 bases, with 0 bases of the junction left unmatched. The PCR contained 60 Vbeta and 13 Jbeta primers. Data came from immunoSEQ multiplex PCR; TCRdb stores just in-frame clones and leaves some out. The sample holds 99,000 or so clones, approximately 83% seen once. The chain has TRBV7-3 and TRBJ1-2; 9 positions match TRBD1. The clonotype originates from a man younger than 30 in good health and CMV-seronegative. The sequenced sample consisted of PBMCs. CDR3 DNA: TGTGCCAGCAGCTTGGGACAGGGCTATGGCTACACCTTC. Encoded protein: CASSLGQGYGYTF.